One sample yielded the 18 T cell receptor beta chains listed below, sequenced in a study of neurological immune-mediated disorders. TCRdb processed the 5' RACE reads anew with MiXCR; each CDR3 protein has one entry. The data show tens of thousands of distinct CDR3 sequences, 2.5% seen once. The sequenced sample consisted of PBMCs. These receptors all stem from a man aged 50 to 60 with multiple sclerosis.

This clonotype is categorized as medium-sized (0.01 to 0.1%). J is TRBJ2-3 and V is TRBV20-1; D might be TRBD2 (6 bases). Germline loops: CDR1 DFQATT, CDR2 SNEGSKA (reference sequence). The CDR3 is made up of 13 amino acids. The V and J ends lost 1 base and 4 bases respectively, with 9 bases between them. The DNA for the CDR3 is TGCAGTGCTAGAGGCGGGGCCCCAGATACGCAGTATTTT. Its translation is CSARGGAPDTQYF.

This clonotype has a count of ten or more. The rearrangement joins TRBV7-2 to TRBJ2-3; perhaps TRBD2 as D (5 bases). Germline CDR1 is SGHTA and CDR2 is FQGNSA. V gave up 1 base and J gave up 9 bases, with 17 bases separating them. The CDR3 length is 15 residues. In DNA form, the CDR3 reads TGTGCCAGCAGCTTAGGCGGGTCCACCCCCAGGACGCAGTATTTT. It translates to CASSLGGSTPRTQYF.

The sample holds many counts of this clonotype. The chain joins TRBV12-3 or TRBV12-4 to TRBJ2-3; TRBD1 aligns across 7 bases. The CDR3 spans 14 residues. J was trimmed by 3 bases and V by 3 bases; bases with no gene match: 3. CDR3 sequence: CASSFPTGTDTQYF. The CDR3 DNA sequence: TGTGCCAGCAGTTTTCCGACAGGGACAGATACGCAGTATTTT.

This clonotype was found many times. The genes are TRBV4-2 and TRBJ2-3, with D possibly being TRBD2 (5 bases). Trimming removed 1 base from V and 0 bases from J, with 11 bases in between. The CDR3 loop spans 16 amino acids. The germline CDR1 and CDR2 sequences are LGHNA and YNFKEQ. For the CDR3, the DNA is TGTGCCAGCAGCCAAGCAAGGCGGACTAGCACAGATACGCAGTATTTT. Translating it yields CASSQARRTSTDTQYF.

This clonotype came up many times. This sequence joins TRBV5-6 and TRBJ2-7; D is possibly TRBD1 (5 bases). This CDR3 region has 13 residues. Between the trimmed V and J ends, which lost 3 bases and 2 bases, there was a span of 9 bases. CDR1 SGHDT and CDR2 YYEEEE come from the germline V gene. In DNA, the CDR3 is TGTGCCAGCAGCTCGACAGTTACCTACGAGCAGTACTTC. Translating gives CASSSTVTYEQYF.

This clonotype was observed many times. The chain carries TRBV5-1 and TRBJ1-1, with 8 nucleotides matching TRBD1. Losses at the gene ends were 0 bases for V and 4 bases for J; bases not matched to a gene: 5. Germline V gives CDR1 SGHRS, CDR2 YFSETQ. The CDR3 is 15 residues long. CDR3 in amino acids: CASSLVGTGGTEAFF. As DNA, the CDR3 is TGCGCCAGCAGCTTGGTGGGTACAGGGGGCACTGAAGCTTTCTTT.

This clonotype was seen at least ten times. The chain combines TRBV20-1 with TRBJ1-2; D is ambiguous. The CDR3 runs to 12 residues. Deletions cut 2 bases from V and 8 bases from J, with 12 bases between. In germline, CDR1 is DFQATT, CDR2 SNEGSKA (reference sequence). CDR3 coding DNA: TGCAGTGCTAGAATCACCTCGGAAGGCTACACCTTC. This gives the protein CSARITSEGYTF.

This clonotype was recorded many times. The chain couples TRBV24-1 to TRBJ1-2; D is uncertain. Germline CDR1 reads KGHDR; CDR2 reads SFDVKD. Trimming took off 3 bases at V and 1 base at J, with 8 bases between the two ends. This CDR3 is built from 14 residues. CDR3 loop: CATSDISINYGYTF. The DNA of the CDR3 is TGTGCCACCAGTGATATTTCCATTAACTATGGCTACACCTTC.

This clonotype was recorded many times. The chain carries TRBV9 and TRBJ1-1; D is undetermined. Germline loops: CDR1 SGDLS, CDR2 YYNGEE. V was cut by 0 bases and J by 0 bases, with 9 bases left in between. The CDR3 contains 15 residues. The CDR3 DNA reads as TGTGCCAGCAGCGTAGCTGGACTTATGAACACTGAAGCTTTCTTT. Protein sequence: CASSVAGLMNTEAFF.

At least ten counts were recorded for this clonotype. This chain links TRBV21-1 with TRBJ2-1. TRBV21-1 counts as a pseudogene. The CDR3 sequence is 14 residues long. CDR3 DNA: TGTGCCAGCAGCAAAGAGAAAGGTGAAAGGCTCGGGTTCTTC. This codes for CASSKEKGERLGFF.

This clonotype came up many times. The chain is built from TRBV20-1 and TRBJ2-2; 7 positions match TRBD2. The CDR3 spans 14 residues. Trimming removed 2 bases from V and 6 bases from J; junction bases left unmatched: 6. Germline values: CDR1 DFQATT, CDR2 SNEGSKA (reference sequence). The CDR3 DNA sequence: TGCAGTGCTAGAAGTGGGACTACTGCCGGGGAGCTGTTTTTT. This encodes CSARSGTTAGELFF.

This clonotype has ten or more counts. V and J are TRBV20-1 and TRBJ2-5; 8 bases are a match to TRBD1. This CDR3 spans 14 amino acids. The V segment lost 0 bases and the J segment 4 bases; nucleotides outside the gene matches: 4. Germline loops: CDR1 DFQATT, CDR2 SNEGSKA (reference sequence). This CDR3 is CSARDGQGGETQYF. DNA of the CDR3: TGCAGTGCTAGAGATGGACAGGGTGGAGAGACCCAGTACTTC.

The sample holds many counts of this clonotype. The chain is built from TRBV7-9 and TRBJ2-1, with TRBD1 as a possible D gene (7 bases). CDR3 length equals 17 residues. Germline lookup yields CDR1 SEHNR and CDR2 FQNEAQ (reference sequence). Trimming left V 2 bases short and J 1 base short, with 15 bases between. As DNA, the CDR3 is TGTGCCAGCAGCTTATTCGGGGGCAGGGGGTCCTACAATGAGCAGTTCTTC. Amino acid sequence: CASSLFGGRGSYNEQFF.

This clonotype was detected many times. The rearrangement uses TRBV28 and TRBJ1-4; D is unclear. Germline lookup yields CDR1 MDHEN and CDR2 SYDVKM. The CDR3 has 15 residues. V was cut by 8 bases and J by 7 bases, with 20 bases left in between. CDR3 amino acids: CASSTLVEPSEKLFF. The CDR3, as DNA: TGTGCCAGCTCAACCCTTGTTGAGCCAAGTGAAAAACTGTTTTTT.

Ten or more counts support this clonotype. This chain uses TRBV7-9 with TRBJ1-1; TRBD1 is a possible D gene (5 bases). The CDR3 loop spans 13 amino acids. The germline CDR1 and CDR2 sequences are SEHNR and FQNEAQ (reference sequence). V was cut by 5 bases and J by 1 base, with 8 bases left in between. CDR3 loop: CASSPTGNTEAFF. CDR3 in DNA: TGTGCCAGCAGCCCCACAGGGAACACTGAAGCTTTCTTT.

Ten or more counts support this clonotype. The gene calls are TRBV2 and TRBJ2-2, with TRBD1 matching over 8 bases. CDR1 and CDR2 (germline): SNHLY, FYNNEI. The junction had 6 bases not matched to a gene; V was cut back by 5 bases and J by 4 bases. The CDR3 is 15 residues long. The CDR3: CASSSDRGSTGELFF. CDR3 in DNA: TGTGCCAGCAGTTCTGACAGGGGTTCCACCGGGGAGCTGTTTTTT.

This clonotype was observed at least ten times. The chain uses TRBV10-3 and TRBJ2-3; D tentatively fits TRBD1 or TRBD2 (5 bases each). Trimming removed 2 bases from V and 0 bases from J, with 6 bases in between. Germline loops: CDR1 ENHRY, CDR2 SYGVKD. The CDR3 has 14 residues. The CDR3 region has the DNA TGTGCCATCAGTGAGGGGGGTAGCACAGATACGCAGTATTTT. Encoded protein: CAISEGGSTDTQYF.

This clonotype occurred many times. The rearrangement links TRBV12-3 or TRBV12-4 to TRBJ2-7, with D hard to call. V was cut by 5 bases and J by 4 bases, with 9 bases left in between. This CDR3 is 12 amino acids long. The CDR3 DNA sequence: TGTGCCAGCAGTCCGGTGGGTTACGAGCAGTACTTC. Translated: CASSPVGYEQYF.